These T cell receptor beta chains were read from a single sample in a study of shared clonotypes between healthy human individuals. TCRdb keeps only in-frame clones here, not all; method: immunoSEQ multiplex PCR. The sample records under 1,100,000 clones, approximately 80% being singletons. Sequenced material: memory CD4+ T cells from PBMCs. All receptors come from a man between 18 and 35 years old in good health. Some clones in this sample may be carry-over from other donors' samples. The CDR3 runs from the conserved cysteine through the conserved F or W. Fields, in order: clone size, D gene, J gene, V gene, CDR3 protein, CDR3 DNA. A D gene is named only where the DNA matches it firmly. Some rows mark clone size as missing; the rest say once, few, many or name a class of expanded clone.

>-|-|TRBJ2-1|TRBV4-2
CASSQVSGSYNEQFF
TGTGCCAGCAGCCAAGTGAGCGGCTCCTACAATGAGCAGTTCTTC
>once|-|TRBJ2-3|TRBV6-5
CASSYRPGVTDTQYF
TGTGCCAGCAGTTACCGTCCAGGGGTCACAGATACGCAGTATTTT
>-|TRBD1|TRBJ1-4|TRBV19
CASRGTGGTNEKLFF
TGTGCCAGTAGGGGGACAGGAGGGACTAATGAAAAACTGTTTTTT
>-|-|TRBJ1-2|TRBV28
CASRLLNGVYGYTF
TGTGCCAGCAGGCTCCTCAACGGAGTCTATGGCTACACCTTC
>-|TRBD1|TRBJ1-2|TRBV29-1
CSAGQGVGDGYTF
TGCAGCGCCGGCCAGGGGGTGGGGGATGGCTACACCTTC
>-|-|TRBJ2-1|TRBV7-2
CASSFKAGNEQFF
TGTGCCAGCAGCTTTAAGGCGGGGAATGAGCAGTTCTTC
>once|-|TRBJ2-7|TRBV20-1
CSASLVDEQYF
TGCAGTGCTAGTCTCGTCGACGAGCAGTACTTC
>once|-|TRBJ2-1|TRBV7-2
CASRRLEGFWNEQFF
TGTGCCAGCAGAAGATTAGAGGGATTTTGGAATGAGCAGTTCTTC
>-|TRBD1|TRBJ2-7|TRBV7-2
CASSIGQGVAYEQYF
TGTGCCAGCAGCATCGGACAGGGGGTAGCCTACGAGCAGTACTTC
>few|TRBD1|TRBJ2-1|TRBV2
CASSEQGARYNEQFF
TGTGCCAGCAGTGAACAGGGGGCGCGTTACAATGAGCAGTTCTTC
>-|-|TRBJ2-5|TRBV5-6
CASSLGTETQYF
TGTGCCAGCAGCTTGGGGACAGAGACCCAGTACTTC
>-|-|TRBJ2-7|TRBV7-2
CASSLLGPYEQYF
TGTGCCAGCAGCCTACTAGGACCATACGAGCAGTACTTC
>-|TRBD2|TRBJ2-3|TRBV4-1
CASSQAGTSGRTSTDTQYF
TGCGCCAGCAGCCAGGCCGGGACTAGCGGGAGAACAAGCACAGATACGCAGTATTTT
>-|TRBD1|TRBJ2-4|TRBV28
CASSPVRGRENIQYF
TGTGCCAGCAGTCCCGTCAGGGGGCGTGAAAACATTCAGTACTTC
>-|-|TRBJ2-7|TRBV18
CASSPSITSYEQYF
TGTGCCAGCTCACCAAGCATAACCTCCTACGAGCAGTACTTC
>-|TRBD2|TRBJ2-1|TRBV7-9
CASSFAPSGGRSNEQFF
TGTGCCAGCAGCTTCGCCCCGTCTGGCGGGAGGAGTAATGAGCAGTTCTTC
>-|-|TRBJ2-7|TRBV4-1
CASSLANRDYEQYF
TGCGCCAGCAGTCTTGCCAACAGGGACTACGAGCAGTACTTC
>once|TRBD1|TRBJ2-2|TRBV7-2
CASSLVGQGYTGELFF
TGTGCCAGCAGCTTAGTGGGACAGGGCTACACCGGGGAGCTGTTTTTT
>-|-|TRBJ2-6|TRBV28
CASTESGANVLTF
TGTGCCAGCACAGAGTCTGGGGCCAACGTCCTGACTTTC
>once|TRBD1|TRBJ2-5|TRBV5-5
CASSATGTGKETQYF
TGTGCCAGCAGCGCAACCGGGACAGGGAAAGAGACCCAGTACTTC
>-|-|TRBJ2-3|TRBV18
CASSATSTDTQYF
TGTGCCAGCTCAGCGACTAGCACAGATACGCAGTATTTT
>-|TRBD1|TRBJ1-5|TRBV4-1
CASSRDRGANQPQHF
TGCGCCAGCAGCCGGGACAGGGGGGCCAATCAGCCCCAGCATTTT
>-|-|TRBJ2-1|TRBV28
CASSSLGGLSYNEQFF
TGTGCCAGCAGCTCTCTAGGAGGGCTTAGCTACAATGAGCAGTTCTTC